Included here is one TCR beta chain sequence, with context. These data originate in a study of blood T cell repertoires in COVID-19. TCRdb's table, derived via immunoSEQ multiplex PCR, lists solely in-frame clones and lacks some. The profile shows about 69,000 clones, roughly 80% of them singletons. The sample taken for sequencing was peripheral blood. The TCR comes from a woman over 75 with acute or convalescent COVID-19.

This CDR3 is CASAPGQAYNEQFF. For the CDR3, the DNA is TGTGCTAGTGCCCCGGGACAGGCCTACAATGAGCAGTTCTTC. The rearrangement joins TRBV12-5 to TRBJ2-1, with 8 bases lining up with TRBD1. Germline CDR1 LGHNT, CDR2 FRNRAP. J gave up 2 bases and V 7 bases, and 4 bases lay outside the gene matches. This CDR3 spans 14 amino acids.